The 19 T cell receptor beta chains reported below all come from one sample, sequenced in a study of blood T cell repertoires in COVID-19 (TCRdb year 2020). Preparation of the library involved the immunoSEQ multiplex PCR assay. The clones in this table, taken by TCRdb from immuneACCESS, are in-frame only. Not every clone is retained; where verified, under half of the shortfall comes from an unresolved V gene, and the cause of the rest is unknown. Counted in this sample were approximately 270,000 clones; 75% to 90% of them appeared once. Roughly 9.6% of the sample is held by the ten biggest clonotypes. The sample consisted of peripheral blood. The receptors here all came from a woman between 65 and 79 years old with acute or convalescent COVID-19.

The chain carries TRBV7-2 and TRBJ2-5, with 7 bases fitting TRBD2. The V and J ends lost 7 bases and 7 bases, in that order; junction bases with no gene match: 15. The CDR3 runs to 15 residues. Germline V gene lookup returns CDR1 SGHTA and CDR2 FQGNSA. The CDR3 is CASTPGLGREGTQYF. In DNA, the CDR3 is TGTGCCAGCACCCCTGGTCTTGGCAGGGAGGGGACCCAGTACTTC.

CDR3: CASSQQGVGTEAFF. The CDR3 DNA sequence: TGTGCCAGCTCACAACAGGGGGTCGGGACTGAAGCTTTCTTT. The rearrangement links TRBV18 to TRBJ1-1; TRBD1 matches 8 bases. CDR1 and CDR2 from the germline V gene are KGHSH and LQKENI. The J segment lost 5 bases and the V segment lost 4 bases, leaving 6 bases of the junction unmatched. The CDR3 is 14 amino acids.

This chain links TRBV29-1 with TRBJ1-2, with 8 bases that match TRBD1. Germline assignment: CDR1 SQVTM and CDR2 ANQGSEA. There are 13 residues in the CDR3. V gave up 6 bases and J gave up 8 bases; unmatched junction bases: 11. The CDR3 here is CSVPLGQGRGYTF. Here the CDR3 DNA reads TGCAGCGTCCCTCTAGGACAGGGACGGGGCTACACCTTC.

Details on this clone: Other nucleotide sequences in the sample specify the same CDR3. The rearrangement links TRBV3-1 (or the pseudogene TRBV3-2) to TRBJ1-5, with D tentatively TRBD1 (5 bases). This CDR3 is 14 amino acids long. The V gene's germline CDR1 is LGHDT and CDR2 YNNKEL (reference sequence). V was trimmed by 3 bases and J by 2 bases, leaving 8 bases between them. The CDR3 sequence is CASSQGRGNQPQHF. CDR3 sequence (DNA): TGTGCCAGCAGCCAGGGCAGGGGCAATCAGCCCCAGCATTTT.

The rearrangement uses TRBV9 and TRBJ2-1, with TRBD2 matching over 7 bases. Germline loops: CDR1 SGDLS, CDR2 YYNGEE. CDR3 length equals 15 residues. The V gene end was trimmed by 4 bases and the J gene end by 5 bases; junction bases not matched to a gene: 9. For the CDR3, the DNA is TGTGCCAGCAGCAAGAGGGAGGGATCCAACAATGAGCAGTTCTTC. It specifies CASSKREGSNNEQFF. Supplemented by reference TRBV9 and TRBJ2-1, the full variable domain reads DSGVTQTPKHLITATGQRVTLRCSPRSGDLSVYWYQQSLDQGLQFLIQYYNGEERAKGNILERFSAQQFPDLHSELNLSSLELGDSALYFCASSKREGSNNEQFFGPGTRLTVL.

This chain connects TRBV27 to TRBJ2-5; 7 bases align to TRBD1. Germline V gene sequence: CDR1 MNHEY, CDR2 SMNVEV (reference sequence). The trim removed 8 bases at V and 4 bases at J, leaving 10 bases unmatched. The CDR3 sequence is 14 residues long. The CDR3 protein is CASGLPGTAETQYF. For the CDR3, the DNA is TGTGCCAGCGGGCTTCCCGGGACAGCAGAGACCCAGTACTTC.

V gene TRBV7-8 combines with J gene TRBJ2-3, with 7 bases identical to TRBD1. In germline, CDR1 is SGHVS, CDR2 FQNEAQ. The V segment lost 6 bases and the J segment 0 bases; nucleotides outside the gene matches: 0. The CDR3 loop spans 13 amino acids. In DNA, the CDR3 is TGTGCCAGCAGACAGGGGAGCACAGATACGCAGTATTTT. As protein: CASRQGSTDTQYF.

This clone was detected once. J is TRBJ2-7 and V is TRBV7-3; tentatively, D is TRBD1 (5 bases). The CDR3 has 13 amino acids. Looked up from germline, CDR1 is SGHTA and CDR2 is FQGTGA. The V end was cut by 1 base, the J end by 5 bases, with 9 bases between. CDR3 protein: CASSLNAGNEQYF. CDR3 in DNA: TGTGCCAGCAGCTTAAATGCAGGGAACGAGCAGTACTTC.

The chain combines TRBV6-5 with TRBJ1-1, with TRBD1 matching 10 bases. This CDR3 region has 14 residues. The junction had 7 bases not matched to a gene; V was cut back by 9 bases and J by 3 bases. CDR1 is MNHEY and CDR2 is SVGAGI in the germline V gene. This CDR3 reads CASSGTGEYTEAFF. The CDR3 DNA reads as TGTGCCAGTTCGGGGACAGGGGAGTACACTGAAGCTTTCTTT.

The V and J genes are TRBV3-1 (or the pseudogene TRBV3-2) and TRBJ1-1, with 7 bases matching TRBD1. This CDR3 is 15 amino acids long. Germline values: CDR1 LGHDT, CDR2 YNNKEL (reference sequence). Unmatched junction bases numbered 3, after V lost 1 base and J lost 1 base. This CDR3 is CASSQVHRGNTEAFF. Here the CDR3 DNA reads TGTGCCAGCAGCCAAGTCCACAGGGGGAACACTGAAGCTTTCTTT.

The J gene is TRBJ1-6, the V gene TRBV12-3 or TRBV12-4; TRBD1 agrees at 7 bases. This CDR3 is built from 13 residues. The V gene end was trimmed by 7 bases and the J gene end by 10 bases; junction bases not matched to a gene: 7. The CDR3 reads CASNVQGTSPLHF. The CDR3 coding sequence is TGTGCCAGCAACGTACAGGGGACATCACCCCTCCACTTT.

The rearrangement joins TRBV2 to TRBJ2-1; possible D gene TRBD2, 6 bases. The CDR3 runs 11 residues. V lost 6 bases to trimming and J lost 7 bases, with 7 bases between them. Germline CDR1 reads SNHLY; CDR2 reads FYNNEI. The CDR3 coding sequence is TGTGCCAGCAGGGAGGGAAATGAGCAGTTCTTC. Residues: CASREGNEQFF.

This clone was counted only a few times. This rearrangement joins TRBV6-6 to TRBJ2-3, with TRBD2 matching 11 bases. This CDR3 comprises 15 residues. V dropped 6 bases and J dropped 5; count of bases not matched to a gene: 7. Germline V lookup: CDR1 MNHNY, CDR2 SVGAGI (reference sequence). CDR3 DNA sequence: TGTGCCAGCAGGATAGCGGGGGGGCGTGGAGATACGCAGTATTTT. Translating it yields CASRIAGGRGDTQYF.

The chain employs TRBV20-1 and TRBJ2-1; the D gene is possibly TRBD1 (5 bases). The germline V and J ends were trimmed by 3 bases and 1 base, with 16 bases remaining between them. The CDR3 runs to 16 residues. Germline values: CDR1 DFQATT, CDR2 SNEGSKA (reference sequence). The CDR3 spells CSASADSFMSYNEQFF. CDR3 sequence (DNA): TGCAGTGCTAGTGCCGACAGCTTCATGTCCTACAATGAGCAGTTCTTC.

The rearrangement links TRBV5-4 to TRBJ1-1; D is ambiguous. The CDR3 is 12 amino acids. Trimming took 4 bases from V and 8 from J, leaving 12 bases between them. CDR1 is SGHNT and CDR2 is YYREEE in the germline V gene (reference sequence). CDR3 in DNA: TGTGCCAGCAGCACCCGGCTGGGCGAAGCTTTCTTT. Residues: CASSTRLGEAFF. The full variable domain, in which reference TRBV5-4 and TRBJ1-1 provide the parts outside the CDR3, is ETGVTQSPTHLIKTRGQQVTLRCSSQSGHNTVSWYQQALGQGPQFIFQYYREEENGRGNFPPRFSGLQFPNYSSELNVNALELDDSALYLCASSTRLGEAFFGQGTRLTVV.

The CDR3 loop is CASSSLRGTGNTIYF. CDR3 nucleotide sequence: TGTGCCAGCAGTTCACTCCGGGGTACTGGAAACACCATATATTTT. The rearrangement links TRBV11-2 to TRBJ1-3; no reliable D call. V lost 6 bases, J lost 2 bases, and 14 bases lay in between. Germline V gene sequence: CDR1 SGHAT, CDR2 FQNNGV. This CDR3 has 15 amino acids. Complete variable domain (other parts from reference TRBV11-2 and TRBJ1-3): EAGVAQSPRYKIIEKRQSVAFWCNPISGHATLYWYQQILGQGPKLLIQFQNNGVVDDSQLPKDRFSAERLKGVDSTLKIQPAKLEDSAVYLCASSSLRGTGNTIYFGEGSWLTVV.

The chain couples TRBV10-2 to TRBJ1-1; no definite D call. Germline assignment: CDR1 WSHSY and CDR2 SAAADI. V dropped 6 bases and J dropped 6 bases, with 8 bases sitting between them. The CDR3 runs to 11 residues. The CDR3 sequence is CASSPGSEAFF. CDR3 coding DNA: TGCGCCAGCAGCCCCGGTTCTGAAGCTTTCTTT.

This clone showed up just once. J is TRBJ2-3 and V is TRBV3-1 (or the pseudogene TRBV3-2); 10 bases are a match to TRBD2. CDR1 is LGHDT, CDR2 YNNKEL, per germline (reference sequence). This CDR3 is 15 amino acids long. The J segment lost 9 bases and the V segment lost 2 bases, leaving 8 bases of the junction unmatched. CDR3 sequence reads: CASSQKSGGAETQYF. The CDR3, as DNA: TGTGCCAGCAGCCAAAAAAGCGGGGGGGCGGAAACGCAGTATTTT.

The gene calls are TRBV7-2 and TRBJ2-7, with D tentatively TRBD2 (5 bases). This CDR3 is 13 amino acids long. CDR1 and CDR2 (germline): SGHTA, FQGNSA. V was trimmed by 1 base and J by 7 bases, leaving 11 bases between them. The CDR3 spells CASSLETGGEQYF. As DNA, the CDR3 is TGTGCCAGCAGCTTAGAAACCGGAGGTGAGCAGTACTTC. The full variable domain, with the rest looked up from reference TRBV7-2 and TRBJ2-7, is GAGVSQSPSNKVTEKGKDVELRCDPISGHTALYWYRQSLGQGLEFLIYFQGNSAPDKSGLPSDRFSAERTGGSVSTLTIQRTQQEDSAVYLCASSLETGGEQYFGPGTRLTVT.